Sequencing of this T cell receptor beta chain was carried out in a study of blood T cell repertoires in COVID-19. Study information: The United States, Italy and Spain supplied acute and convalescent COVID-19 samples. PBMCs, B-cell-depleted T cells, or T cells were the source of the cDNA or gDNA that made up the material.

V trimming: 5 bases; J trimming: 4 bases; junction bases outside the gene matches: 4. This CDR3 contains 14 residues. Germline V gene data show CDR1 as SGDLS and CDR2 as YYNGEE. Original handling: Amplification of reference gene primers was used by the study to estimate nucleated cell counts. Sequencing used immunoSEQ multiplex PCR; TCRdb keeps in-frame clones, though not all of them. The DNA was the basis for D and trimming; V, J and clone size are from that table. Here the sample spans tens of thousands of clones, roughly nine tenths being singletons. This clonotype originated in an elderly woman with active or convalescent COVID-19. The chain joins TRBV9 to TRBJ1-1; TRBD1 matches 11 bases. Sequences were obtained from peripheral blood. The CDR3 sequence: CASRPGTGGTEAFF. CDR3 nucleotides: TGTGCCAGCAGACCAGGGACAGGGGGCACTGAAGCTTTCTTT.